This T cell receptor (beta chain) was obtained from a study of siplizumab effects on memory and regulatory T cells. The V gene's germline CDR1 is MGHRA and CDR2 YSYEKL. The length of the CDR3 is 19 residues. The V segment lost 1 base and the J segment 0 bases; nucleotides outside the gene matches: 12. It was approximately 9.6 x 10^4 TCR templates that were assayed per sample. Repertoires were generated with immunoSEQ multiplex PCR, while TCRdb's copy carries only in-frame clones and drops some. This sample has some 73,000 clones; roughly 93% occur once, and the top ten carry over 4%. Broader study findings: A mean of roughly 68% of mappable alloreactive CD4+ clones were Treg-derived with siplizumab, compared with more than 25% in controls. Most proliferating CD4+ or CD8+ clones, roughly 75-97%, had no naive or memory assignment. Naive T cell populations appeared to exhibit greater diversity than memory cells and appeared to be major alloresponse contributors.

A note on this clone: Its matching antigen is unknown.

V gene TRBV4-1 combines with J gene TRBJ1-5; 7 nucleotides agree with TRBD1. The material sequenced was CD8+ T cells sorted from blood. The clonotype was recovered from a human donor in good health. The CDR3 loop reads CASSQVLQGGISSNQPQHF. Written as DNA, the CDR3 is TGCGCCAGCAGCCAAGTCTTGCAGGGGGGAATCAGTAGCAATCAGCCCCAGCATTTT.